The 26 T cell receptor beta chains presented below share a single source sample, sequenced in a study of shared clonotypes between healthy human individuals. Clones were read by immunoSEQ multiplex PCR, and TCRdb kept only the in-frame ones, dropping some. The sample includes around 1.4 million clones, approximately 98.5% of them seen just once. Sequenced: naive CD4+ T cells sorted from blood. Documented subset: CD45RA+ positively selected. Every receptor here comes from a man aged 25-45 years in good health.

This clone was recorded only once. The chain has TRBV5-1 and TRBJ2-5; tentatively, D is TRBD1 (6 bases). The CDR3 loop spans 13 amino acids. CDR1 and CDR2 (germline): SGHRS, YFSETQ. Trimming pared 9 bases from V and 2 bases from J, leaving 14 bases between. The CDR3 is CAIVQGKQETQYF. CDR3 nucleotide sequence: TGCGCCATCGTACAGGGAAAACAAGAGACCCAGTACTTC.

V usage is TRBV29-1 and J usage is TRBJ2-1; 8 positions agree with TRBD2. The ends lost 4 bases at V and 4 bases at J; junction bases unmatched: 3. Germline CDR1 SQVTM, CDR2 ANQGSEA. The CDR3 loop spans 13 amino acids. This chain's CDR3 is CSVVREGYNEQFF. CDR3 sequence (DNA): TGCAGCGTTGTTCGGGAGGGGTACAATGAGCAGTTCTTC.

The rearrangement joins TRBV2 to TRBJ2-4; TRBD1 agrees at 10 bases. This CDR3 comprises 15 residues. The V and J ends lost 6 bases and 6 bases, in that order; junction bases with no gene match: 8. From germline, CDR1 is SNHLY and CDR2 FYNNEI. The CDR3 sequence is CASSPRQGAINIQYF. CDR3 nucleotides: TGTGCCAGCAGCCCCCGACAGGGGGCTATAAACATTCAGTACTTC.

A word on this clone: Other DNA sequences in this sample translate to the same CDR3. The chain is built from TRBV5-4 and TRBJ2-7, with unresolved D. Germline CDR1 and CDR2: SGHNT and YYREEE (reference sequence). The ends were cut back, 0 bases at V and 3 bases at J, with 4 bases in the middle. The CDR3 loop spans 12 amino acids. CDR3 bases: TGTGCCAGCAGCTTGGACGGCTACGAGCAGTACTTC. As protein: CASSLDGYEQYF.

The rearrangement uses TRBV5-1 and TRBJ1-2, with 10 nucleotides matching TRBD1. J lost 7 bases, V lost 0 bases, and 9 bases had no gene match. This CDR3 contains 16 residues. In germline, CDR1 is SGHRS, CDR2 YFSETQ. The CDR3: CASSLARTGGVRGYTF. The CDR3 DNA reads TGCGCCAGCAGCTTGGCCCGGACAGGGGGTGTTCGTGGCTACACCTTC.

The V and J genes are TRBV7-9 and TRBJ2-3, with TRBD2 matching over 8 bases. From germline, CDR1 is SEHNR and CDR2 FQNEAQ (reference sequence). The CDR3 is 15 residues long. Trimming at V came to 1 base and at J to 3 bases, leaving 3 bases not matched to a gene. CDR3: CASSLGVAGTDTQYF. The CDR3 DNA reads as TGTGCCAGCAGCTTAGGGGTAGCGGGAACAGATACGCAGTATTTT.

This clone was recorded once. The chain couples TRBV5-5 to TRBJ2-7, with 7 bases identical to TRBD1. With 0 bases clipped from V and 4 bases from J, the junction kept 7 bases outside the gene matches. This CDR3 is 15 amino acids long. Germline CDR1 SGHKS, CDR2 YYEKEE (reference sequence). CDR3 DNA sequence: TGTGCCAGCAGCTTGGGGGGTGGGGACAGATACGAGCAGTACTTC. As protein: CASSLGGGDRYEQYF.

The J gene is TRBJ1-2, the V gene TRBV6-6; unclear D gene. This CDR3 is built from 15 residues. The germline CDR1 and CDR2 sequences are MNHNY and SVGAGI (reference sequence). Trimming pared 4 bases from V and 3 bases from J, leaving 15 bases between. CDR3 in DNA: TGTGCCAGCAGTTCCTACCCCACGGGCGACTATGGCTACACCTTC. Residues: CASSSYPTGDYGYTF.

The CDR3 DNA reads as TGTGCCAGCAGTCGCAGGGGTTTAGAGACCCAGTACTTC. This gives the protein CASSRRGLETQYF. This chain links TRBV2 with TRBJ2-5, with D possibly matching TRBD1 (6 bases). Germline lookup yields CDR1 SNHLY and CDR2 FYNNEI. V lost 5 bases to trimming and J lost 4 bases, with 11 bases between them. The CDR3 is 13 residues long.

Notes on this clone: This sample includes further DNA sequences coding for the same CDR3. The chain couples TRBV18 to TRBJ2-2; no firm D call. V lost 3 bases, J lost 6 bases, and 5 bases lay in between. There are 12 residues in the CDR3. Looked up from germline, CDR1 is KGHSH and CDR2 is LQKENI. The CDR3: CASSPTPGELFF. DNA for the CDR3: TGTGCCAGCTCACCCACCCCCGGGGAGCTGTTTTTT.

This sequence joins TRBV14 and TRBJ2-1, with a tentative D call TRBD2 (6 bases). CDR3 length equals 17 residues. Between the trimmed V and J ends, which lost 4 bases and 2 bases, there was a span of 18 bases. CDR1 is SGHDN and CDR2 is FVKESK in the germline V gene. CDR3 protein: CASSPASGRYPYNEQFF. The CDR3 bases are TGTGCCAGCAGCCCAGCATCCGGGAGATACCCCTACAATGAGCAGTTCTTC.

The CDR3 loop reads CASSLGTGIYEQYF. The CDR3 bases are TGTGCCAGCAGCTTAGGGACAGGGATCTACGAGCAGTACTTC. The V gene is TRBV7-2, the J gene TRBJ2-7, with 8 bases lining up with TRBD1. The CDR3 is 14 amino acids. The V and J ends lost 1 base and 3 bases, in that order; junction bases with no gene match: 2. CDR1 SGHTA and CDR2 FQGNSA come from the germline V gene.

This chain joins TRBV29-1 and TRBJ1-1; 10 bases line up with TRBD1. The CDR3 sequence is 14 residues long. Germline V gene sequence: CDR1 SQVTM, CDR2 ANQGSEA. J lost 4 bases, V lost 6 bases, and 8 bases had no gene match. CDR3 DNA sequence: TGCAGCGTCACTTGGGGACAGGGGAGCACTGAAGCTTTCTTT. Translated: CSVTWGQGSTEAFF.

The gene calls are TRBV5-4 and TRBJ2-7; D not resolved. The V end lost 3 bases, the J end lost 2 bases, and 15 bases lay between the germline ends. Germline CDR1 and CDR2: SGHNT and YYREEE (reference sequence). The CDR3 runs to 15 residues. This chain's CDR3 is CASSSSGPNAYEQYF. In DNA form, the CDR3 reads TGTGCCAGCAGCTCTTCCGGGCCCAACGCCTACGAGCAGTACTTC.

The chain uses TRBV19 and TRBJ2-5, with 8 bases matching TRBD1. Germline lookup yields CDR1 LNHDA and CDR2 SQIVND (reference sequence). The CDR3 spans 14 residues. The V segment lost 9 bases and the J segment 5 bases; nucleotides outside the gene matches: 11. The chain's CDR3 is CARMRTGLEETQYF. For the CDR3, the DNA is TGTGCCAGGATGCGGACAGGGCTTGAGGAGACCCAGTACTTC.

This clone was found once. The rearrangement links TRBV19 to TRBJ2-3; D tentatively reads TRBD1 or TRBD2 (5 bases each). Germline values: CDR1 LNHDA, CDR2 SQIVND (reference sequence). Trimming removed 7 bases from V and 2 bases from J, with 10 bases in between. The CDR3 consists of 13 residues. CDR3 nucleotide sequence: TGTGCCAGTACCATGGGGACCACAGATACGCAGTATTTT. Amino acid sequence: CASTMGTTDTQYF.

The chain recombines TRBV7-2 with TRBJ1-5, with a weak D call TRBD1 (6 bases). V lost 9 bases and J lost 1, with 10 bases in between. CDR3 length equals 13 residues. Germline values: CDR1 SGHTA, CDR2 FQGNSA. The CDR3 DNA reads TGTGCCAGTGGGGGCTTGAGCAATCAGCCCCAGCATTTT. Its translation: CASGGLSNQPQHF.

The CDR3 DNA reads TGTGCCAGCAGCTTAGTCCACTTAGCGGGAGTAGGAGAGCAGTACTTC. Translated: CASSLVHLAGVGEQYF. The chain recombines TRBV7-8 with TRBJ2-7; 9 bases agree with TRBD2. Germline trimming cut 1 base from V and 7 bases from J; bases unmatched to any gene: 11. The CDR3 contains 16 residues. Germline V gene sequence: CDR1 SGHVS, CDR2 FQNEAQ.

The chain uses TRBV7-6 and TRBJ1-2; D is undetermined. Germline V lookup: CDR1 SGHVS, CDR2 FNYEAQ. Trimming cost V 0 bases and J 5 bases, with 19 bases left between them. CDR3 length: 17 residues. CDR3 region: CASSLAVPGVGTYGYTF. In nucleotides, the CDR3 is TGTGCCAGCAGCTTAGCGGTTCCGGGAGTGGGAACGTATGGCTACACCTTC.

This clone came up once. The chain has TRBV6-1 and TRBJ2-7, with a possible D match to TRBD1 (6 bases). The length of the CDR3 is 13 residues. Germline CDR1 reads MNHNS; CDR2 reads SASEGT. V was cut by 8 bases and J by 6 bases, with 17 bases left in between. The CDR3 bases are TGTGCCAGCGTAGTGGGGGCTAAGGGCGAGCAGTACTTC. Translated, it gives CASVVGAKGEQYF.

Of note for this clone: This sample also contains other DNA sequences that code for the same CDR3. DNA for the CDR3: TGTGCCAGCAGCTTTGGCGGGAGCTACGAGCAGTACTTC. As protein: CASSFGGSYEQYF. The chain is built from TRBV7-2 and TRBJ2-7; 7 positions agree with TRBD2. V dropped 3 bases and J dropped 3; count of bases not matched to a gene: 2. The CDR3 is 13 amino acids. Germline values: CDR1 SGHTA, CDR2 FQGNSA.

This clone appeared a single time. This chain connects TRBV2 to TRBJ1-1, with D uncertain. Trimming removed 8 bases at V and 13 bases at J, with 29 bases between. This CDR3 spans 15 amino acids. CDR1 is SNHLY and CDR2 is FYNNEI in the germline V gene. The CDR3 loop is CASPDPPRFEELGFF. The CDR3 nucleotides are TGTGCCAGCCCGGACCCCCCTCGATTCGAGGAGTTAGGTTTCTTT.

This clone was recorded once. The same CDR3 is also encoded by other DNA sequences in this sample. CDR3 region: CASSLRESYEQYF. The CDR3 region has the DNA TGTGCCAGCAGTTTACGGGAGAGCTACGAGCAGTACTTC. The chain employs TRBV27 and TRBJ2-7; TRBD2 is a possible D gene (6 bases). Trimming took 2 bases from V and 3 from J, leaving 8 bases between them. CDR3 length: 13 amino acids. The germline CDR1 and CDR2 sequences are MNHEY and SMNVEV (reference sequence).

This clone is a singleton in its sample. The chain links TRBV29-1 to TRBJ1-1; 7 positions match TRBD1. The J segment lost 1 base and the V segment lost 7 bases, leaving 6 bases of the junction unmatched. The CDR3 spans 13 residues. Germline V lookup: CDR1 SQVTM, CDR2 ANQGSEA. The CDR3 is CSGGGQPNTEAFF. In nucleotides, the CDR3 is TGCAGCGGAGGGGGACAGCCGAACACTGAAGCTTTCTTT.

The chain links TRBV5-6 to TRBJ2-3, with TRBD1 identical over 7 bases. CDR1 and CDR2 (germline): SGHDT, YYEEEE. CDR3 length: 16 residues. With V trimmed by 5 bases and J by 0 bases, 9 bases remained unmatched. CDR3 coding DNA: TGTGCCAGCAGACATACCCCGGACAGGAGCACAGATACGCAGTATTTT. The encoded protein is CASRHTPDRSTDTQYF.

The rearrangement links TRBV7-8 to TRBJ1-5, with unresolved D. Germline V gene sequence: CDR1 SGHVS, CDR2 FQNEAQ. Between the trimmed V and J ends, which lost 2 bases and 4 bases, there was a span of 6 bases. This CDR3 spans 13 amino acids. The CDR3 nucleotides are TGTGCCAGCAGCTTATACCTTAATCAGCCCCAGCATTTT. This codes for CASSLYLNQPQHF.